The clone carrying this T cell receptor beta chain has a handful of counts. No antigen is known for it. Cultured CD4+ T-cell DNA underwent Oncomine TCR Beta short-read sequencing. One entry per CDR3 protein results from TCRdb running MiXCR on the PCR reads. The repertoire holds 15,000 or so distinct CDR3 sequences, with about 40% as singletons. The germline V gene has CDR1 DFQATT and CDR2 SNEGSKA (reference sequence). The V gene lost 2 bases and the J gene lost 7 bases, with 11 bases spanning the gap. This CDR3 has 13 amino acids. Treatment given: roughly 10-day PBMC culture with coronavirus spike peptide pools or control peptides (ViraFEST assay). Before TCRs were sequenced, ViraFEST expanded antigen-specific T cells with peptide pools. Cultures used over 1.5 million PBMCs per well, 9 to 10 IU/ml IL-2 and 8 to 10 ug/ml peptides. The data belong to a study of vaccination and CD4 T cells after COVID-19.

Sequencing used CD4+ T cells from blood, cultured in vitro. J is TRBJ2-2 and V is TRBV20-1; the D is unclear. The sequence was collected from a human donor who had recovered from COVID-19. CDR3 DNA: TGCAGTGCTAGAAAAGGTGCGGACGGGGAGCTGTTTTTT. It yields the protein CSARKGADGELFF.